This T cell receptor beta chain was recorded in a study of cytomegalovirus exposure and HLA in healthy donors. The protocol was immunoSEQ multiplex PCR, while the TCRdb copy is restricted to in-frame clones and leaves out a portion. The data contain 150,000 to 200,000 clones, 86% of them singletons. For this clone: What it binds is not known.

Findings and limits, study-wide: Cytomegalovirus association was listed for 164 TCR beta chains.

Germline CDR1 is SGDLS and CDR2 is YYNGEE. The V gene lost 3 bases and the J gene lost 3 bases, with 4 bases spanning the gap. The CDR3 has 12 residues. The specimen sequenced was PBMCs. The chain combines TRBV9 with TRBJ2-1; D remains unclear. The clonotype originates from a man aged 18 to 29 in good health and CMV-seropositive. Here the CDR3 DNA reads TGTGCCAGCAGCGCCAGCTACAATGAGCAGTTCTTC. Protein sequence: CASSASYNEQFF.